This T cell receptor beta chain is from a study of cytomegalovirus exposure and HLA in healthy donors. Vbeta (60) and Jbeta (13) primers were used in the PCR. The protocol was immunoSEQ multiplex PCR, while the TCRdb copy is restricted to in-frame clones and leaves out a portion. The table includes about 140,000 clones, roughly 80% detected once. Findings of the study overall: V segments that were indistinguishable, TRBV6-2 and TRBV6-3 among them, were omitted from analysis.

Concerning this clone itself: Its target is unknown.

V was clipped by 4 bases and J by 3 bases, with 8 bases between them. The CDR3 has 12 amino acids. Germline V gene data show CDR1 as SGHNT and CDR2 as YYREEE (reference sequence). This TCR came from a woman between 50 and 59 years old in good health and CMV-seropositive. The chain carries TRBV5-4 and TRBJ2-7; D possibly corresponds to TRBD1 (6 bases). The sequenced sample was PBMCs. CDR3 in amino acids: CASSVDSYEQYF. The CDR3 nucleotides read TGTGCCAGCAGCGTGGACAGCTACGAGCAGTACTTC.